The 3 T cell receptor beta chains presented below share a single source sample, sequenced in a study of T-cell memory formation after mild COVID-19. One entry per CDR3 protein results from TCRdb running MiXCR on the 5' RACE reads. The profile covers under 250,000 distinct CDR3 sequences, with 9.5% appearing a single time and around 3.3% taken by the ten largest. Sequencing was done on a sample of PBMCs or a T cell subset sorted from them (not recorded which). The source is a man aged 18 to 29 who had mild COVID-19 (a few samples of this study predate the infection). Cell type and time point are not known.

This clonotype was seen many times. The rearrangement joins TRBV4-3 to TRBJ2-5, with D perhaps being TRBD1 or TRBD2 (5 bases each). This CDR3 region has 13 residues. Germline CDR1 and CDR2: LGHNA and YSLEER. Deletions cut 1 base from V and 5 bases from J, with 8 bases between. The CDR3 DNA follows: TGCGCCAGCAGCCAAGGACGGGGCGAGACCCAGTACTTC. It is translated as CASSQGRGETQYF.

The chain links TRBV10-2 to TRBJ2-3; 8 bases fit TRBD1. The CDR3 is 15 amino acids. Germline V gene data show CDR1 as WSHSY and CDR2 as SAAADI. J gave up 3 bases and V 4 bases, and 6 bases lay outside the gene matches. CDR3 sequence reads: CASSARDRRTDTQYF. The DNA of the CDR3 is TGCGCCAGCAGTGCCCGGGACAGGCGGACAGATACGCAGTATTTT.

The chain joins TRBV18 to TRBJ2-3, with D unresolved. The V gene lost 4 bases and the J gene lost 0 bases, with 11 bases spanning the gap. CDR3 size: 15 residues. The germline gives CDR1 KGHSH, CDR2 LQKENI. CDR3 residues: CASSLNSQSTDTQYF. The CDR3 DNA is TGTGCCAGCTCACTAAACTCTCAGAGCACAGATACGCAGTATTTT.